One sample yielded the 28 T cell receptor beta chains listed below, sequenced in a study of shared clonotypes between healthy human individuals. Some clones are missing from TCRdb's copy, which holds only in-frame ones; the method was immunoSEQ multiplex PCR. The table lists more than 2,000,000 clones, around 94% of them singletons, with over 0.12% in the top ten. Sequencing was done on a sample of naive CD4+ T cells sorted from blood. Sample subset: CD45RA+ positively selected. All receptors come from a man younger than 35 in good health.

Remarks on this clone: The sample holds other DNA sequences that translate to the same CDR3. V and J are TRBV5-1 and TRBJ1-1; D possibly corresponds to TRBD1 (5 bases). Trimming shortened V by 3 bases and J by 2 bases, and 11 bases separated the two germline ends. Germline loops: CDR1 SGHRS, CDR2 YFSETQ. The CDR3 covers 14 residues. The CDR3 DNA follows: TGCGCCAGCAGCTCCGGTGGGGGTAACACTGAAGCTTTCTTT. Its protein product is CASSSGGGNTEAFF.

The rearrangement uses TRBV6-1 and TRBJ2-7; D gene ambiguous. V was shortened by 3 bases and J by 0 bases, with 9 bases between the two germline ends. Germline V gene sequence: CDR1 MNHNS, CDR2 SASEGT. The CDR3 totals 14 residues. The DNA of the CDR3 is TGTGCCAGCAGTGACTGGGCACTCTCCTACGAGCAGTACTTC. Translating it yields CASSDWALSYEQYF.

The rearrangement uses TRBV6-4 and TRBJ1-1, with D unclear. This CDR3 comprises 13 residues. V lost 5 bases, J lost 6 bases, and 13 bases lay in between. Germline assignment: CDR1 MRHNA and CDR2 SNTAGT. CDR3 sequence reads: CASSRTGEAEAFF. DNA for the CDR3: TGTGCCAGCAGTAGGACCGGTGAAGCTGAAGCTTTCTTT.

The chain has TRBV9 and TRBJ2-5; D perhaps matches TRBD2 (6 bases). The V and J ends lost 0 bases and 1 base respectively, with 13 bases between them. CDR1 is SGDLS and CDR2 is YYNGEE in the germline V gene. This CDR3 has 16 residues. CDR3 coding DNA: TGTGCCAGCAGCGTAGGGGTCGGGGGACCCCAAGAGACCCAGTACTTC. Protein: CASSVGVGGPQETQYF.

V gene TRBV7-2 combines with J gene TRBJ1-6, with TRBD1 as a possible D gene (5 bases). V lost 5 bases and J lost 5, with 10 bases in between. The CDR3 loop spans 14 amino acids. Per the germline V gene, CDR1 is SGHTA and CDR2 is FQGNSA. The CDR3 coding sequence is TGTGCCAGCAGCCTAGGGACTGATAATTCACCCCTCCACTTT. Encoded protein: CASSLGTDNSPLHF.

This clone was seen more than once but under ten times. Written as DNA, the CDR3 is TGTGCCTGGAGTGTAACACCTCGGACGGTGGGCTACACCTTC. It translates to CAWSVTPRTVGYTF. The chain recombines TRBV30 with TRBJ1-2; D call uncertain. The CDR3 has 14 amino acids. Trimming took 0 bases from V and 8 from J, leaving 16 bases between them. Germline V gene data show CDR1 as GTSNPN and CDR2 as SVGIG (reference sequence).

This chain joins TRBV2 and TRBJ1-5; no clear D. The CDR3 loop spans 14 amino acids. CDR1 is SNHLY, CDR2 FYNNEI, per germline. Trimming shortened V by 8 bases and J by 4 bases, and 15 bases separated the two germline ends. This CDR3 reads CASAEASSNQPQHF. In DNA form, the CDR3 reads TGTGCCAGCGCCGAAGCCAGTTCGAATCAGCCCCAGCATTTT.

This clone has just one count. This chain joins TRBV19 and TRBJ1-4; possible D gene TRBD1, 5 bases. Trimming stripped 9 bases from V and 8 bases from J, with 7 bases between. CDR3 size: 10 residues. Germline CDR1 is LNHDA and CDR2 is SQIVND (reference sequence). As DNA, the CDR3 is TGTGCCAGCAGGGCCGAAAAACTGTTTTTT. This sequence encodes CASRAEKLFF.

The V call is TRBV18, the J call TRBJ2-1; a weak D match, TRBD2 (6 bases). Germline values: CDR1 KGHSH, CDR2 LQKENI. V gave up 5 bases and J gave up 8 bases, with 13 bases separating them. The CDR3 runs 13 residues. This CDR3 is CASSALGGDEQFF. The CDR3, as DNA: TGTGCCAGCTCAGCACTAGGAGGGGATGAGCAGTTCTTC.

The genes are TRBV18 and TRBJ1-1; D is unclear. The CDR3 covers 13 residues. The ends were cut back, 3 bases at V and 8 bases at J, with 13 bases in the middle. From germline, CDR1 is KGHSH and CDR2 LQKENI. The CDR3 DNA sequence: TGTGCCAGCTCACCTCAACAAGGCAAGGAAGCTTTCTTT. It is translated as CASSPQQGKEAFF.

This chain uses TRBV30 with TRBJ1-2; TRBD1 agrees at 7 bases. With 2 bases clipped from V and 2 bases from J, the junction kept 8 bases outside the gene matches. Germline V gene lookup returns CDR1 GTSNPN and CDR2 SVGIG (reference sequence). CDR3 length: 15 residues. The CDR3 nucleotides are TGTGCCTGGAGTCCTAGGGGCAGGGGGAACTATGGCTACACCTTC. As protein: CAWSPRGRGNYGYTF.

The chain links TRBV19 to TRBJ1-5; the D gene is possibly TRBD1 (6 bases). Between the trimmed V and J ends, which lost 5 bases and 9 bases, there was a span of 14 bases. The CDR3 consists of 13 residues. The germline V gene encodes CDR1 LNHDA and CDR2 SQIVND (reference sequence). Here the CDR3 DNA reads TGTGCCAGTAGTTCCGCAGGGGAAAGGCCCCAGCATTTT. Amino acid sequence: CASSSAGERPQHF.

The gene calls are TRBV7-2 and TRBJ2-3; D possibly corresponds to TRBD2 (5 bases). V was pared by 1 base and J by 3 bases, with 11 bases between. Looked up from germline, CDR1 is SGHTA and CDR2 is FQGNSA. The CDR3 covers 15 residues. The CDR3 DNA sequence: TGTGCCAGCAGCTTAGATGGCGGGTATACAGATACGCAGTATTTT. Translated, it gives CASSLDGGYTDTQYF.

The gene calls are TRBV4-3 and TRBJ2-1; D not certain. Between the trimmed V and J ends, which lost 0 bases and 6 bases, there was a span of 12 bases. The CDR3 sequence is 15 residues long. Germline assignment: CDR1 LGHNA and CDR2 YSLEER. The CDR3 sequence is CASSQDKWSGNEQFF. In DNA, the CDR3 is TGCGCCAGCAGCCAAGACAAGTGGAGTGGCAATGAGCAGTTCTTC.

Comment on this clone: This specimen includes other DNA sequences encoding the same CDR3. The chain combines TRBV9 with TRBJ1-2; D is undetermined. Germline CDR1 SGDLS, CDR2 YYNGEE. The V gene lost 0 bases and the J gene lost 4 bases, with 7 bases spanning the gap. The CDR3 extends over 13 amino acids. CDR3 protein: CASSVGGFYGYTF. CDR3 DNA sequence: TGTGCCAGCAGCGTAGGTGGGTTCTATGGCTACACCTTC.

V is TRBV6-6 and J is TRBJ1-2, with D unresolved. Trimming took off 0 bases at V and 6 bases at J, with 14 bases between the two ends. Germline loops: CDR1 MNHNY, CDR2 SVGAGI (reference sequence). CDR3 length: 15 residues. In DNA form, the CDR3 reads TGTGCCAGCAGTTACTCGAGTCCGGAGGTGGATGGCTACACCTTC. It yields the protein CASSYSSPEVDGYTF.

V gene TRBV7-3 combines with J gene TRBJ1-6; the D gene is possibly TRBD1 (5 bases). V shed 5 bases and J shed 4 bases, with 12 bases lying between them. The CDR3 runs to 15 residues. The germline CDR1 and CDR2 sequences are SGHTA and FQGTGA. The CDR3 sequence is CASSLGPGYNSPLHF. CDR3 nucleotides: TGTGCCAGCAGCCTCGGGCCAGGGTATAATTCACCCCTCCACTTT.

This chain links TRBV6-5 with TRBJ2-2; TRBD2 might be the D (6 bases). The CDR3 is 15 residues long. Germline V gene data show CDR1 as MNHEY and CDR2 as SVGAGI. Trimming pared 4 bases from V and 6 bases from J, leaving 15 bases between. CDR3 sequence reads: CASSLEGVGPGELFF. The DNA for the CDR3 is TGTGCCAGCAGTTTGGAGGGAGTGGGTCCCGGGGAGCTGTTTTTT.

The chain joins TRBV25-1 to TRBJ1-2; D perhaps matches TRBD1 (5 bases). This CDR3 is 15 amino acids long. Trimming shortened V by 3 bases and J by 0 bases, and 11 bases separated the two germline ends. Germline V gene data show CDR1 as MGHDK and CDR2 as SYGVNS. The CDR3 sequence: CASSELGQPNYGYTF. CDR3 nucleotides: TGTGCCAGCAGTGAGCTTGGACAACCTAACTATGGCTACACCTTC.

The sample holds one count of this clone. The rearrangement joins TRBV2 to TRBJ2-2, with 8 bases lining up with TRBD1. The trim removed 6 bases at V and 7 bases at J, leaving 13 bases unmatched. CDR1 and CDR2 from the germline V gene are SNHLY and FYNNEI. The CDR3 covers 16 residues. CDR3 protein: CASSDDRGWANGELFF. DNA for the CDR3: TGTGCCAGCAGCGACGACAGGGGATGGGCAAACGGGGAGCTGTTTTTT.

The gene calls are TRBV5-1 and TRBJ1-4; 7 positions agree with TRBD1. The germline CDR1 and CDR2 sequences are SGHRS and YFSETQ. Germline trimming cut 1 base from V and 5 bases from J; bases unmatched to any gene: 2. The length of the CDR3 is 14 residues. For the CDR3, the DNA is TGCGCCAGCAGCTTGACAGGGGTAAATGAAAAACTGTTTTTT. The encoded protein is CASSLTGVNEKLFF.

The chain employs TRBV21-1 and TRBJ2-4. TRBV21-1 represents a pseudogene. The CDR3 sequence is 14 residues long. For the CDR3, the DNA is TGTGCCAGCAGCAAAGACCCCGCCGGCAGCACTCAGTACTTC. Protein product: CASSKDPAGSTQYF.

In DNA, the CDR3 is TGTGCCAGCAGTTACTCGGCCTACGGAAACTATGGCTACACCTTC. This encodes CASSYSAYGNYGYTF. The chain is built from TRBV6-6 and TRBJ1-2; D ambiguous. This CDR3 is 15 amino acids long. V was cut by 0 bases and J by 2 bases, with 10 bases left in between. From germline, CDR1 is MNHNY and CDR2 SVGAGI (reference sequence).

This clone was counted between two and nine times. CDR3 sequence: CASSYRQASEKLFF. In nucleotides, the CDR3 is TGTGCCAGCAGCTACCGACAGGCTAGCGAAAAACTGTTTTTT. The chain combines TRBV4-2 with TRBJ1-4; D possibly corresponds to TRBD1 (6 bases). The CDR3 spans 14 residues. Trimming cost V 5 bases and J 8 bases, with 15 bases left between them. Germline V gene data show CDR1 as LGHNA and CDR2 as YNFKEQ.

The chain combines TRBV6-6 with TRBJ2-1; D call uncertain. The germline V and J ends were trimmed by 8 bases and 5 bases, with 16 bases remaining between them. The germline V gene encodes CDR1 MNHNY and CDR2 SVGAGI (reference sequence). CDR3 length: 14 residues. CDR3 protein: CASGSRLVDNEQFF. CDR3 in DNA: TGTGCCAGCGGATCGCGGTTGGTGGACAATGAGCAGTTCTTC.

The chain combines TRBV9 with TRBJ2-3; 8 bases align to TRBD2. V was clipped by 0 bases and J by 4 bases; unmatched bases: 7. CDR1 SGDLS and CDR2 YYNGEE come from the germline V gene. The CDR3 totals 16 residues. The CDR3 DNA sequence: TGTGCCAGCAGCGTAGCTGATAGCGGGGTGGCAGATACGCAGTATTTT. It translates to CASSVADSGVADTQYF.

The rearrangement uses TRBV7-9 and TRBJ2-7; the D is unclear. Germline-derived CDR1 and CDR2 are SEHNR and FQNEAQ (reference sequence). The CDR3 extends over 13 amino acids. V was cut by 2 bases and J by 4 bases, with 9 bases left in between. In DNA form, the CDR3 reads TGTGCCAGCAGCTTATCGGGTTTGTACGAGCAGTACTTC. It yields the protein CASSLSGLYEQYF.

CDR3 region: CASSLHRGLNTEAFF. CDR3 nucleotide sequence: TGTGCCAGCAGCTTACACAGGGGGCTGAACACTGAAGCTTTCTTT. The genes are TRBV7-2 and TRBJ1-1; 9 bases fit TRBD1. The CDR3 totals 15 residues. From germline, CDR1 is SGHTA and CDR2 FQGNSA. J was trimmed by 0 bases and V by 2 bases; bases with no gene match: 1.